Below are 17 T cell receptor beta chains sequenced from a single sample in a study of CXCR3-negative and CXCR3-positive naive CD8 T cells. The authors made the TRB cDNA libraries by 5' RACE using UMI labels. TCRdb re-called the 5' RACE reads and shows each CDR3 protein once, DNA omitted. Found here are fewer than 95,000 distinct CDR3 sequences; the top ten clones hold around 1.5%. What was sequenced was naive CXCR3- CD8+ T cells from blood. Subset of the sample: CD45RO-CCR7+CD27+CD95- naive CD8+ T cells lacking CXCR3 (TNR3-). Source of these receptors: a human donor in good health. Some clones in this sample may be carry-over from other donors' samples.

The CDR3 sequence: CASSQESGIRNSPLHF. V gene TRBV3-1 combines with J gene TRBJ1-6. Germline CDR1 is LGHDT and CDR2 is YNNKEL (reference sequence). CDR3 size: 16 residues.

The CDR3 sequence is CASSSALRAGANVLTF. The V gene is TRBV13, the J gene TRBJ2-6; TCRdb's assignment of TRBD1 cannot be checked, as there is no DNA. Looked up from germline, CDR1 is PRHDT and CDR2 is FYEKMQ (reference sequence). The CDR3 has 16 residues. Full variable domain (missing parts from reference TRBV13 and TRBJ2-6): AAGVIQSPRHLIKEKRETATLKCYPIPRHDTVYWYQQGPGQDPQFLISFYEKMQSDKGSIPDRFSAQQFSDYHSELNMSSLELGDSALYFCASSSALRAGANVLTFGAGSRLTVL.

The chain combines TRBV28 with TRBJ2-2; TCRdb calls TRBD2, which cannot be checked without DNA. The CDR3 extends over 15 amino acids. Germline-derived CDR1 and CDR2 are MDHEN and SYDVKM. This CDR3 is CASNLRQGGTGELFF.

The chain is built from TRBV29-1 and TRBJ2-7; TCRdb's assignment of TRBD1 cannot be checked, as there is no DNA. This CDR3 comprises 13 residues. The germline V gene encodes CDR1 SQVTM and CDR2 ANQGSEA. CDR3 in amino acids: CSVVGQGASEQYF.

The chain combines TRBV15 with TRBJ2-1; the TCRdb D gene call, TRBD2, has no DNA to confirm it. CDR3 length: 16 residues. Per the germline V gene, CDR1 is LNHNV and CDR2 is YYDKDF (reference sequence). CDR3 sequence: CATSRVLEGHNNEQFF.

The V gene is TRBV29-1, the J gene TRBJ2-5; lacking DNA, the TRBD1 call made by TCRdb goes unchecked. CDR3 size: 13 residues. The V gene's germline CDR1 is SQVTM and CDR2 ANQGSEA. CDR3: CSVVGARRETQYF.

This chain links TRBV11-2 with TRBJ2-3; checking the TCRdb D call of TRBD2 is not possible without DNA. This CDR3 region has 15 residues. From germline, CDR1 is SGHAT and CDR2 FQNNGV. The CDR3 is CASSTWDSPTDTQYF. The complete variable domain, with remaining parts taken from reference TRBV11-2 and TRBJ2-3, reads EAGVAQSPRYKIIEKRQSVAFWCNPISGHATLYWYQQILGQGPKLLIQFQNNGVVDDSQLPKDRFSAERLKGVDSTLKIQPAKLEDSAVYLCASSTWDSPTDTQYFGPGTRLTVL.

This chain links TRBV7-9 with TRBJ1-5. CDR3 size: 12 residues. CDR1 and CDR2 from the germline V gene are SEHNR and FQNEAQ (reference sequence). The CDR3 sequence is CASSSDNQPQHF.

The CDR3 sequence: CASSGTNTGELFF. The J gene is TRBJ2-2, the V gene TRBV9; TCRdb selects TRBD2, and the lack of DNA leaves this call unchecked. The CDR3 spans 13 residues. CDR1 and CDR2 (germline): SGDLS, YYNGEE.

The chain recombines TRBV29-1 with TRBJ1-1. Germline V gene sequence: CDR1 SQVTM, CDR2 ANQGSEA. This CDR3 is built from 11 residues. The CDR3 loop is CSVAANTEAFF.

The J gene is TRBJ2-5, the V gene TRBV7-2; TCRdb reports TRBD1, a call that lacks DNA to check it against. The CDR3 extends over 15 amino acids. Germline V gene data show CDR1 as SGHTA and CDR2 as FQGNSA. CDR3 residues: CASSLDSGAWETQYF.

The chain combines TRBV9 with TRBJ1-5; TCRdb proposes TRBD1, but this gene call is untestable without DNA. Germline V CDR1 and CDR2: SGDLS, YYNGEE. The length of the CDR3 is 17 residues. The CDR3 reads CASSPGTMGRNNQPQHF.

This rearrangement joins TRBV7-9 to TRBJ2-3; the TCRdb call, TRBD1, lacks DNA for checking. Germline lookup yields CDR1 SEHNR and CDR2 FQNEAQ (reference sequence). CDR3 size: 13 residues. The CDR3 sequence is CASSPRGTDTQYF. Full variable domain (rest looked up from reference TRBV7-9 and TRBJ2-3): DTGVSQNPRHKITKRGQNVTFRCDPISEHNRLYWYRQTLGQGPEFLTYFQNEAQLEKSRLLSDRFSAERPKGSFSTLEIQRTEQGDSAMYLCASSPRGTDTQYFGPGTRLTVL.

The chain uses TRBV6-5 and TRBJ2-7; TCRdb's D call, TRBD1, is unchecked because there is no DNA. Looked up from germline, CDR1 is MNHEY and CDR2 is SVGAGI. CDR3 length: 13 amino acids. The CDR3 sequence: CASSYSDGGKQYF.

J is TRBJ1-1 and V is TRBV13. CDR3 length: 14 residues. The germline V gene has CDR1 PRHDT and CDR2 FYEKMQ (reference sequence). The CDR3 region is CASSHGGQMTEAFF.

The CDR3: CASSQDLTGGGYGYTF. The chain couples TRBV4-3 to TRBJ1-2; TCRdb picks TRBD1, but there is no DNA to check that call. Germline-derived CDR1 and CDR2 are LGHNA and YSLEER. The CDR3 runs 16 residues.

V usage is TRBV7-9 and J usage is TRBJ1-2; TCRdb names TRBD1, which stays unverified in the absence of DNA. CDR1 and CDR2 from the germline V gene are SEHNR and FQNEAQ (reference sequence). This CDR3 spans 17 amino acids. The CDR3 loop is CASSPPGGDGVSYGYTF.